Each of the 14 T cell receptor beta chains below was sequenced from the same sample in a study of regulatory T cells in long-lasting Graves disease. Sample time point: persistent/refractory GD, antithyroid drugs over 5 years with positive TRAb. Researchers made the TCR library from RNA that was extracted from PBMCs. Sequencing libraries for TCR beta were prepared with iRepertoire HTBI primers and Arm-PCR of CDR3 regions. In TCRdb, the multiplex PCR reads were re-called with MiXCR into one record per CDR3 protein. The data hold hundreds of thousands of distinct CDR3 sequences, with 15% to 20% observed a single time. The sample in question was peripheral blood mononuclear cells (PBMCs), obtained when the disease was refractory, from a patient treated with antithyroid drugs. These receptors were taken from a female donor with Graves disease.

This clonotype was recorded at least ten times. The rearrangement uses TRBV18 and TRBJ1-1; unclear D gene. Trimming pared 3 bases from V and 3 bases from J, leaving 14 bases between. The CDR3 is 15 residues long. In germline, CDR1 is KGHSH, CDR2 LQKENI. The CDR3 protein is CASSPSPRLDTEAFF. The CDR3 nucleotides are TGTGCCAGCTCACCCTCTCCTCGATTAGACACTGAAGCTTTCTTT. The full variable domain, completed using reference TRBV18 and TRBJ1-1, is NAGVMQNPRHLVRRRGQEARLRCSPMKGHSHVYWYRQLPEEGLKFMVYLQKENIIDESGMPKERFSAEFPKEGPSILRIQQVVRGDSAAYFCASSPSPRLDTEAFFGQGTRLTVV.

This clonotype occurred many times. This chain joins TRBV2 and TRBJ1-1; no clear D. V lost 7 bases, J lost 0 bases, and 9 bases lay in between. Germline V gene lookup returns CDR1 SNHLY and CDR2 FYNNEI. The length of the CDR3 is 13 residues. As DNA, the CDR3 is TGTGCCAGCATCACCTTTTTGAACACTGAAGCTTTCTTT. Residues: CASITFLNTEAFF.

This clonotype has more than one count but fewer than ten. V is TRBV5-8 and J is TRBJ1-1, with D hard to call. The V gene lost 0 bases and the J gene lost 1 base, with 10 bases spanning the gap. The germline gives CDR1 SGHTS, CDR2 YDEGEE. The CDR3 has 15 amino acids. The CDR3 loop reads CASSLAAGRNTEAFF. For the CDR3, the DNA is TGTGCCAGCAGCTTGGCCGCGGGGAGGAACACTGAAGCTTTCTTT.

At least ten counts were recorded for this clonotype. The chain joins TRBV20-1 to TRBJ1-5, with 7 bases identical to TRBD1. This CDR3 contains 15 residues. The germline CDR1 and CDR2 sequences are DFQATT and SNEGSKA (reference sequence). With V trimmed by 4 bases and J by 0 bases, 6 bases remained unmatched. CDR3 coding DNA: TGCAGTGCTAACCGGGGACAGTATAGCAATCAGCCCCAGCATTTT. Translated: CSANRGQYSNQPQHF.

The chain joins TRBV6-1 to TRBJ1-6; 7 bases map to TRBD1. CDR1 is MNHNS, CDR2 SASEGT, per germline. Germline trimming cut 6 bases from V and 9 bases from J; bases unmatched to any gene: 11. The length of the CDR3 is 15 residues. CDR3 protein: CASRLNRGGGSPLHF. The DNA of the CDR3 is TGTGCCAGCAGGTTAAACAGGGGAGGAGGTTCACCCCTCCACTTT.

With respect to this clonotype: Possible read error: a much larger clone is one base away. The chain couples TRBV12-3 or TRBV12-4 to TRBJ1-2, with unresolved D. This CDR3 has 12 amino acids. With 6 bases removed from V and 0 bases from J, the gap between germline ends came to 5 bases. CDR3 region: CASRQANYGYTF. DNA of the CDR3: TGTGCCAGCAGGCAGGCTAACTATGGCTACACCTTC.

This clonotype was detected ten times or more. The chain carries TRBV3-1 and TRBJ2-7, with TRBD2 identical over 8 bases. The V segment lost 3 bases and the J segment 3 bases; nucleotides outside the gene matches: 1. Germline V gene data show CDR1 as LGHDT and CDR2 as YNNKEL (reference sequence). The CDR3 contains 13 residues. This chain's CDR3 is CASSHREGYEQYF. DNA for the CDR3: TGTGCCAGCAGCCATCGGGAGGGCTACGAGCAGTACTTC.

There are many counts of this clonotype. The chain employs TRBV6-2 or TRBV6-3 and TRBJ2-2, with a tentative D call TRBD1 (5 bases). Germline lookup yields CDR1 MNHEY and CDR2 SVGEGT. V gave up 4 bases and J gave up 4 bases, with 10 bases separating them. The CDR3 length is 14 residues. The CDR3 region has the DNA TGTGCCAGCAGTTCCAGGGTTATCACCGGGGAGCTGTTTTTT. As protein: CASSSRVITGELFF.

This clonotype was found a few times. The V call is TRBV6-1, the J call TRBJ2-2, with D possibly TRBD2 on 6 matching bases. Germline values: CDR1 MNHNS, CDR2 SASEGT. The CDR3 is 15 residues long. Trimming left V 7 bases short and J 7 bases short, with 19 bases between. In nucleotides, the CDR3 is TGTGCCAGCACCCCCAGTAGCCTCGGGGGCGGGGAGCTGTTTTTT. Protein: CASTPSSLGGGELFF.

V is TRBV7-2 and J is TRBJ2-2; D is undetermined. The CDR3 is made up of 14 amino acids. Trimming removed 2 bases from V and 4 bases from J, with 8 bases in between. Per the germline V gene, CDR1 is SGHTA and CDR2 is FQGNSA. The CDR3 loop reads CASSLFGFTGELFF. CDR3 nucleotide sequence: TGTGCCAGCAGCTTATTCGGGTTCACCGGGGAGCTGTTTTTT.

The V call is TRBV7-2, the J call TRBJ1-5; tentative D call: TRBD1 (6 bases). Trimming removed 6 bases from V and 3 bases from J, with 12 bases in between. Germline assignment: CDR1 SGHTA and CDR2 FQGNSA. This CDR3 region has 14 residues. The CDR3 spells CASRQGGSNQPQHF. CDR3 DNA: TGTGCCAGCAGACAGGGAGGTTCCAATCAGCCCCAGCATTTT.

Concerning this clonotype itself: A much larger clone sits a single nucleotide away, making a read error possible. This sequence joins TRBV6-1 and TRBJ2-7, with 7 bases aligning to TRBD2. Germline-derived CDR1 and CDR2 are MNHNS and SASEGT. The CDR3 runs to 12 residues. The V gene end was trimmed by 10 bases and the J gene end by 6 bases; junction bases not matched to a gene: 9. The CDR3 spells CANRPTGGEQYF. DNA for the CDR3: TGTGCCAACAGACCTACGGGAGGCGAGCAGTACTTC.

This clonotype was detected many times. The chain carries TRBV20-1 and TRBJ2-5, with 12 bases fitting TRBD1. Germline V CDR1 and CDR2: DFQATT, SNEGSKA (reference sequence). This CDR3 contains 18 residues. V dropped 1 base and J dropped 5; count of bases not matched to a gene: 14. The CDR3 DNA is TGCAGTGCTAGAGGAATTGGGACAGGGGGCGAGACACGGGAGACCCAGTACTTC. Amino acids: CSARGIGTGGETRETQYF.

The CDR3 reads CASSEGIKYNEQFF. As DNA, the CDR3 is TGTGCCAGCAGTGAGGGGATTAAATACAATGAGCAGTTCTTC. The chain has TRBV2 and TRBJ2-1, with D unclear. Germline CDR1 is SNHLY and CDR2 is FYNNEI. V was pared by 3 bases and J by 4 bases, with 10 bases between. The length of the CDR3 is 14 residues.